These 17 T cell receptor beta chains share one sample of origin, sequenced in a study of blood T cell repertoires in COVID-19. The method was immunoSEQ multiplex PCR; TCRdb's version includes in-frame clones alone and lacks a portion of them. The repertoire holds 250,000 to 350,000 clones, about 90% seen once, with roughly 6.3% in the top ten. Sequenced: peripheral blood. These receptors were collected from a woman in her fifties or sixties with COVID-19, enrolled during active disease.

The CDR3 loop is CASSQDSRGQGQPQHF. The CDR3 bases are TGCGCCAGCAGCCAAGATAGCAGGGGGCAGGGGCAGCCCCAGCATTTT. J is TRBJ1-5 and V is TRBV4-1; 8 bases are a match to TRBD1. The CDR3 is 16 residues long. Germline lookup yields CDR1 MGHRA and CDR2 YSYEKL. V trimming: 0 bases; J trimming: 7 bases; junction bases outside the gene matches: 8.

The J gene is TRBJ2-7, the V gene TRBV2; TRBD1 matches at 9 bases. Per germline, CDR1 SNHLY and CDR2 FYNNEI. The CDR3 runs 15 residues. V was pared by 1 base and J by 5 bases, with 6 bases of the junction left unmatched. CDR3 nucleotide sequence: TGTGCCAGCAGTGAAGAGACAGGGGGGCGGGACGAGCAGTACTTC. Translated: CASSEETGGRDEQYF.

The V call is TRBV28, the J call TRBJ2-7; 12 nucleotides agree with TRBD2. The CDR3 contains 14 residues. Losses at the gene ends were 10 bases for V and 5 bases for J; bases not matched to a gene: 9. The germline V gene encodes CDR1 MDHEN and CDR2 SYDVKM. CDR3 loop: CAIKTSGRVNEQYF. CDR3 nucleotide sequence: TGTGCCATTAAGACTAGCGGGAGAGTCAACGAGCAGTACTTC.

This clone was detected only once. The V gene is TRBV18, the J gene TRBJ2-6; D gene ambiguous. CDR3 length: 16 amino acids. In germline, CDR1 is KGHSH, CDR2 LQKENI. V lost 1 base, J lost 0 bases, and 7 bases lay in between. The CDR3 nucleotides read TGTGCCAGCTCACCACAACCCAGCTCTGGGGCCAACGTCCTGACTTTC. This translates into CASSPQPSSGANVLTF.

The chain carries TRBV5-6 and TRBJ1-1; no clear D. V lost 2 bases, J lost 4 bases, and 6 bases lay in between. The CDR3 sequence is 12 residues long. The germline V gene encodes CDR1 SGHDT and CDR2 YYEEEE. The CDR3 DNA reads TGTGCCAGCAGCTTCGGGGTCACTGAAGCTTTCTTT. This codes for CASSFGVTEAFF. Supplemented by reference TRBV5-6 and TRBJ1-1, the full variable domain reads DAGVTQSPTHLIKTRGQQVTLRCSPKSGHDTVSWYQQALGQGPQFIFQYYEEEERQRGNFPDRFSGHQFPNYSSELNVNALLLGDSALYLCASSFGVTEAFFGQGTRLTVV.

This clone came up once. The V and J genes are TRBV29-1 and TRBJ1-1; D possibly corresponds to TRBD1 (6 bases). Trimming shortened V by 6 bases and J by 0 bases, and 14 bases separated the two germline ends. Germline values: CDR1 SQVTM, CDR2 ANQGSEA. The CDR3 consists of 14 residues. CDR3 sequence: CSVYGQIMNTEAFF. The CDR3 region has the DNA TGCAGCGTCTACGGACAGATAATGAACACTGAAGCTTTCTTT.

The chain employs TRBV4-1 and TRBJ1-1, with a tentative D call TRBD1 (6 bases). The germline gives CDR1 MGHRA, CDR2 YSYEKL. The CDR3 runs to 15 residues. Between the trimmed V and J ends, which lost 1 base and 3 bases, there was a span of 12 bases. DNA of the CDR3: TGCGCCAGCAGCCAAGTTTGGACAGCCGACACTGAAGCTTTCTTT. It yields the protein CASSQVWTADTEAFF.

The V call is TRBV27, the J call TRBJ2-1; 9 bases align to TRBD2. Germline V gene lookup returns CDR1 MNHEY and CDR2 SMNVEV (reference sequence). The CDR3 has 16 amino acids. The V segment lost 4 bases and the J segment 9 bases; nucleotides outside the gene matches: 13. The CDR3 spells CASSSAGSGSRGEQFF. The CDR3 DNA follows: TGTGCCAGCAGTTCGGCAGGTAGCGGGAGCCGCGGTGAGCAGTTCTTC.

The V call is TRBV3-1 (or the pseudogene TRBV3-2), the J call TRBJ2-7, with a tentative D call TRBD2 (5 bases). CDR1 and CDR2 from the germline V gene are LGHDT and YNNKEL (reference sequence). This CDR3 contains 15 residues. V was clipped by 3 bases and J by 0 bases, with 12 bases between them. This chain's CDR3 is CASSQLTSGSYEQYF. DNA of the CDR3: TGTGCCAGCAGCCAGCTCACGAGCGGCTCCTACGAGCAGTACTTC.

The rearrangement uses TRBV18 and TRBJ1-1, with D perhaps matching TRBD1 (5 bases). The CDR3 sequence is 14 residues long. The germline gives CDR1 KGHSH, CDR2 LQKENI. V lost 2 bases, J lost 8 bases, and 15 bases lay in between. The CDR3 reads CASSPIPQGGEAFF. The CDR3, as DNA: TGTGCCAGCTCACCAATACCTCAGGGTGGGGAAGCTTTCTTT.

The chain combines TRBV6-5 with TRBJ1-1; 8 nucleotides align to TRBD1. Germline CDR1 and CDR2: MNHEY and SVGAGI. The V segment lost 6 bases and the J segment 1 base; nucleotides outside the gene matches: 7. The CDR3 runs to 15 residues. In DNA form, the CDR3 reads TGTGCCAGCAGCCAGGGGGCACGGACGAACACTGAAGCTTTCTTT. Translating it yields CASSQGARTNTEAFF.

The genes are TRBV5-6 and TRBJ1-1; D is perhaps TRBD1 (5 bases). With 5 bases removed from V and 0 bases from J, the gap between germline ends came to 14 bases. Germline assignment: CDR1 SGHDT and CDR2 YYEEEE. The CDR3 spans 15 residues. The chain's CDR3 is CASRDKYFMNTEAFF. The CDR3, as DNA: TGTGCCAGCAGGGACAAGTACTTCATGAACACTGAAGCTTTCTTT. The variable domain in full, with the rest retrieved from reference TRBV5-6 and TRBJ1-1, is DAGVTQSPTHLIKTRGQQVTLRCSPKSGHDTVSWYQQALGQGPQFIFQYYEEEERQRGNFPDRFSGHQFPNYSSELNVNALLLGDSALYLCASRDKYFMNTEAFFGQGTRLTVV.

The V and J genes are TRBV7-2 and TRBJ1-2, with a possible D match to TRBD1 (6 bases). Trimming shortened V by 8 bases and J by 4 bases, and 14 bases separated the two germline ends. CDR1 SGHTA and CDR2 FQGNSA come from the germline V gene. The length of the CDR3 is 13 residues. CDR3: CASQSGQSYGYTF. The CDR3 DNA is TGTGCCAGCCAGAGCGGACAGAGCTATGGCTACACCTTC. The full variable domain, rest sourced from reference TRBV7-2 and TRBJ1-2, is GAGVSQSPSNKVTEKGKDVELRCDPISGHTALYWYRQSLGQGLEFLIYFQGNSAPDKSGLPSDRFSAERTGGSVSTLTIQRTQQEDSAVYLCASQSGQSYGYTFGSGTRLTVV.

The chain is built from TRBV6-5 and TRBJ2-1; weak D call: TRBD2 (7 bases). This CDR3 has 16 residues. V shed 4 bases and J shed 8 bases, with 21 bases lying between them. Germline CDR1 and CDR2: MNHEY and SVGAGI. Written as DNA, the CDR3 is TGTGCCAGCAGTTCACGGGGGGCGGGGAGCTTGGATGAGCAGTTCTTC. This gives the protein CASSSRGAGSLDEQFF.

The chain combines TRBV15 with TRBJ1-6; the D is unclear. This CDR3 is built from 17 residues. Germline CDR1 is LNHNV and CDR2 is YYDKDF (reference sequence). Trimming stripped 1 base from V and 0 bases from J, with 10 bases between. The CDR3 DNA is TGTGCCACCAGCAGAGGAGGGCTGCTCTCCTATAATTCACCCCTCCACTTT. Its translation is CATSRGGLLSYNSPLHF.

CDR3 in DNA: TGTGCCATCAGTGAGTCGAGGACTCACACTGAAGCTTTCTTT. Protein product: CAISESRTHTEAFF. This sequence joins TRBV10-3 and TRBJ1-1; D remains ambiguous. The germline gives CDR1 ENHRY, CDR2 SYGVKD. CDR3 size: 14 residues. Trimming took off 0 bases at V and 3 bases at J, with 8 bases between the two ends.

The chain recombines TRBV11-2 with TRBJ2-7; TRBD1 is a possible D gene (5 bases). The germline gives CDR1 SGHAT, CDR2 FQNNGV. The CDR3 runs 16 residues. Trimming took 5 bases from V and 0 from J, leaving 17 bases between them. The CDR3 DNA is TGTGCCAGCAGCGCTTCCCGACAGAGTTTCTCCTACGAGCAGTACTTC. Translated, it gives CASSASRQSFSYEQYF.